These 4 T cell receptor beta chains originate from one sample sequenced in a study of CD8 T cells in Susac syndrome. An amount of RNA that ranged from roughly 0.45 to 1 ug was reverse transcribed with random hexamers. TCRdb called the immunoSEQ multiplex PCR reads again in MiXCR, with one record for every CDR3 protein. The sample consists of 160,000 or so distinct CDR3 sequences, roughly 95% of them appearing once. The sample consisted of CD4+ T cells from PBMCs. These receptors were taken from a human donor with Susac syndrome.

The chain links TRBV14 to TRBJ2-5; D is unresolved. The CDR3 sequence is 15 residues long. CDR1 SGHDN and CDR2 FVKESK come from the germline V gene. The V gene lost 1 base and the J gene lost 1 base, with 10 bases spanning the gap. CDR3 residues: CASSQGRHFQETQYF. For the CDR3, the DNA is TGTGCCAGCAGCCAAGGCCGGCACTTCCAAGAGACCCAGTACTTC.

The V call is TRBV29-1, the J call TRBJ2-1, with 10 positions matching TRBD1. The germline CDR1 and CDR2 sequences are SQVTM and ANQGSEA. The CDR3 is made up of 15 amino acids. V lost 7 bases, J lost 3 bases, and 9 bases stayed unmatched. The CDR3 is CSGNRDRGVYNEQFF. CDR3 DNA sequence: TGCAGCGGCAACCGGGACAGGGGAGTCTACAATGAGCAGTTCTTC.

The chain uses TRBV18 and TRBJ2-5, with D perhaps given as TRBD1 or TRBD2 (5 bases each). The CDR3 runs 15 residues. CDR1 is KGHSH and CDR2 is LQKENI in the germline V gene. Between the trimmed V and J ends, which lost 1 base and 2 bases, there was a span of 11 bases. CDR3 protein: CASSPLRDGQETQYF. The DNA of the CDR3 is TGTGCCAGCTCACCACTCCGGGACGGACAAGAGACCCAGTACTTC.

CDR3 region: CASSQEAGLKNIQYF. The CDR3 nucleotides are TGTGCCAGCAGCCAAGAAGCGGGCCTCAAAAACATTCAGTACTTC. The chain couples TRBV3-1 to TRBJ2-4; a weak D match, TRBD2 (6 bases). The germline V and J ends were trimmed by 0 bases and 3 bases, with 9 bases remaining between them. The CDR3 is 15 amino acids. Germline CDR1 LGHDT, CDR2 YNNKEL (reference sequence).